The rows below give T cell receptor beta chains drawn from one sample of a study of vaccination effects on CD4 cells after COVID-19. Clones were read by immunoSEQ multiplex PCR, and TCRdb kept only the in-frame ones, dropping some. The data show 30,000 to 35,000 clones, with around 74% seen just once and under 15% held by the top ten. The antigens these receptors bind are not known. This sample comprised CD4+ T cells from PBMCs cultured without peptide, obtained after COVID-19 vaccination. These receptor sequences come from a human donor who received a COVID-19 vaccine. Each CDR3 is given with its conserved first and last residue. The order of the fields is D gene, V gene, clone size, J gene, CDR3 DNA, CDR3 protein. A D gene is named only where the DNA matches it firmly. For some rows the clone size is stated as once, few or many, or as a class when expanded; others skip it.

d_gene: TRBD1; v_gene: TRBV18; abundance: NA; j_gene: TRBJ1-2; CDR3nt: TGTGCCAGCTCACCATCCAGGGGGGACTATGGCTACACCTTC; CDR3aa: CASSPSRGDYGYTF
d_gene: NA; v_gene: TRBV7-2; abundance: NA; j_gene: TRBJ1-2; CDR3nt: TGTGCCAGCAGCTTTCAAGAGGGGTCCCACTATGGCTACACCTTC; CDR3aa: CASSFQEGSHYGYTF
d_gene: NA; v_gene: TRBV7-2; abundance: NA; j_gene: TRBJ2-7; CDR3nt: TGTGCCAGCAGCTTCTCCTCCTACGAGCAGTACTTC; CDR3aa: CASSFSSYEQYF
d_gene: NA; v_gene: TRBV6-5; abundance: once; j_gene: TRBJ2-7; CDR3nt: TGTGCCAGCACCTTCCCCCCCGTCGTGTGGTTC; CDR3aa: CASTFPPVVWF
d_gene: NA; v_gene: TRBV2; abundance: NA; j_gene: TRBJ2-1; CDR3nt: TGTGCCAGCAGTCCCCCTGGGGGGCGCAATGAGCAGTTCTTC; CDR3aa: CASSPPGGRNEQFF
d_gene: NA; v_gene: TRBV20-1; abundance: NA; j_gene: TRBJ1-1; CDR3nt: TGCAGTGTAGGCAGCAGGGAAGCTTTCTTT; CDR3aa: CSVGSREAFF
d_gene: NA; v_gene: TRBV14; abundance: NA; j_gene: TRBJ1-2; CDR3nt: TGTGCCAGCAGCCAAGCTTCAGGAGGCTATGGCTACACCTTC; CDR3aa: CASSQASGGYGYTF
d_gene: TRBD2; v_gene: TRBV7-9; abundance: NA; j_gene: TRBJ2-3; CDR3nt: TGTGCCAGCAGCGTTAGCGGGAGGGCAGATACGCAGTATTTT; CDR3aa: CASSVSGRADTQYF
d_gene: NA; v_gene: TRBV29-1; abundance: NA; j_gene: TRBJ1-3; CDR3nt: TGCAGCGTCCTGTTAGCGGGAAACACCATATATTTT; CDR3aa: CSVLLAGNTIYF
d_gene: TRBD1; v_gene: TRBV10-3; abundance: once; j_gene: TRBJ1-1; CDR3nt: TGTGCCATCAGTAACGACAGGGGGAACACTGAAGCTTTCTTT; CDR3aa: CAISNDRGNTEAFF
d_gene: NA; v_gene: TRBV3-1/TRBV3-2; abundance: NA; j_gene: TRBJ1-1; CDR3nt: TGTGCCAGCAGCCAAGCGTCGTCGAACACTGAAGCTTTCTTT; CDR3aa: CASSQASSNTEAFF
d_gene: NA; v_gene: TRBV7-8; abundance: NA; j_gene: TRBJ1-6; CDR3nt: TGTGCCAGCAGCCCCTTACTGACGGAGAGCTCCTATAATTCACCCCTCCACTTT; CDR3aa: CASSPLLTESSYNSPLHF
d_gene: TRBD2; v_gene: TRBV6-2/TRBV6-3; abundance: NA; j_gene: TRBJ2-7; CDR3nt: TGTGCCAGCAGTTACTCGATCGGACTAGCGGGGGGGCCTACCTACGAGCAGTACTTC; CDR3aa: CASSYSIGLAGGPTYEQYF
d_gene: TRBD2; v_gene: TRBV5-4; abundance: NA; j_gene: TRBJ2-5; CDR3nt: TGTGCCAGCAGCAGAGCGGGACAAGAGACCCAGTACTTC; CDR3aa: CASSRAGQETQYF
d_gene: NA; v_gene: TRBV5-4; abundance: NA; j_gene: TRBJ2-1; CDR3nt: TGTGCCAGCAGCTTGGCCGGGAGCGTCAGTTCCTACAATGAGCAGTTCTTC; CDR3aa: CASSLAGSVSSYNEQFF
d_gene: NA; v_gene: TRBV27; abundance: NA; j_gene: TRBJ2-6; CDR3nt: TGTGCCAGCAGTTTAATCTCCAGGGCTGGGGCCAACGTCCTGACTTTC; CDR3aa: CASSLISRAGANVLTF
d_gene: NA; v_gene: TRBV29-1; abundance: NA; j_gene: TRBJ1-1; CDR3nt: TGCAGCGTTGAGGAACAGGGAAACACTGAAGCTTTCTTT; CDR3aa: CSVEEQGNTEAFF
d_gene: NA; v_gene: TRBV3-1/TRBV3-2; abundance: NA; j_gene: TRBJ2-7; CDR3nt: TGTGCCAGCAGCCAAGATCGGAAGAGACAGTACTTC; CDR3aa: CASSQDRKRQYF
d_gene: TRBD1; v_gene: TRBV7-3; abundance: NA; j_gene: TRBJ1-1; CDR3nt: TGTGCCAGCAGCTCGGGGACAGGGAGCACTGAAGCTTTCTTT; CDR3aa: CASSSGTGSTEAFF
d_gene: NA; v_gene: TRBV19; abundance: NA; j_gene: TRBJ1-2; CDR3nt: TGTGCCAGTAGTATTCCAGGGGCCCGGAGGGGTTTCTATGGCTACACCTTC; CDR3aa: CASSIPGARRGFYGYTF
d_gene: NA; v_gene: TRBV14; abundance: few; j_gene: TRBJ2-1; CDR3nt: TGTGCCAGCAGCCAAGATAGGAACAGGTTAATAGGAAATGAGCAGTTCTTC; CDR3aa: CASSQDRNRLIGNEQFF
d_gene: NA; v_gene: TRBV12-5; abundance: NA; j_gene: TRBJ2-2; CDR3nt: TGTGCTAGTGGTTTGCAGGGAAAGCCCGGGGAGCTGTTTTTT; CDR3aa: CASGLQGKPGELFF
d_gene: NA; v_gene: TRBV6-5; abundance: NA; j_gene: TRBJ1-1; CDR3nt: TGTGCCAGCAGTTACGAACACCTCAACACTGAAGCTTTCTTT; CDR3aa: CASSYEHLNTEAFF
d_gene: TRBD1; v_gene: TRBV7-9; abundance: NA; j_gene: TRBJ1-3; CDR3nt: TGTGCCAGCAGCTTTCAGGGGGCTGGAAACACCATATATTTT; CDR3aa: CASSFQGAGNTIYF
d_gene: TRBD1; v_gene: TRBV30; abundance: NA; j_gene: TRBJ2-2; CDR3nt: TGTGCCTGGACTCTAGGGACAGTGAACACCGGGGAGCTGTTTTTT; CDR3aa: CAWTLGTVNTGELFF
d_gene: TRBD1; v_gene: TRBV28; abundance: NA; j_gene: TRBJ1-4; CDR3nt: TGTGCCAGCAGTCTACCAGGACAGGGAAAGGAAAAACTGTTTTTT; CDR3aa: CASSLPGQGKEKLFF
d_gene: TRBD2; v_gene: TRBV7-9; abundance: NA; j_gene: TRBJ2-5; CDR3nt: TGTGCCAGCAGCTTAACTAGCGGCCAAGAGACCCAGTACTTC; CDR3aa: CASSLTSGQETQYF
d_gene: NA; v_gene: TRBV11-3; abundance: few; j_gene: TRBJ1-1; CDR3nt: TGTGCCAGCAGTCCCGGCCCGCTTGGGAACACTGAAGCTTTCTTT; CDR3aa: CASSPGPLGNTEAFF
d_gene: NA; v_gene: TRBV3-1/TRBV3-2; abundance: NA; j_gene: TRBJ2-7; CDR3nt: TGTGCCAGCAGCCAAAATTCCGGATGGGAGCCAGGGCAGTACTTC; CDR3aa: CASSQNSGWEPGQYF
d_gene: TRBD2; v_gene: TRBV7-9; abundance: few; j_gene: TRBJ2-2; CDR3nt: TGTGCCAGCAGCTTTCTTAGCGGGAGTTCCACCGGGGAGCTGTTTTTT; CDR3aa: CASSFLSGSSTGELFF
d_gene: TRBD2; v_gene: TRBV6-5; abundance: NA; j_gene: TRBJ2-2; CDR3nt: TGTGCCAGCAGTTACCGGCGCGGGGGGGCCGCCGGGGAGCTGTTTTTT; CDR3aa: CASSYRRGGAAGELFF
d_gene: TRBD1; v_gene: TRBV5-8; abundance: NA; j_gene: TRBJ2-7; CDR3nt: TGTGCCAGCAGCCTACAGGGGATTGGAAGCTCCTACGAGCAGTACTTC; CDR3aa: CASSLQGIGSSYEQYF
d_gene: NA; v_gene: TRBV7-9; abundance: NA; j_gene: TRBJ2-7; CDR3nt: TGTGCCAGCAGTTCCGAGAGACAGGAGCAGTACTTC; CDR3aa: CASSSERQEQYF
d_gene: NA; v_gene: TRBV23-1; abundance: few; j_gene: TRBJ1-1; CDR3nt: TGCGCCAGCAGTCAATTCGGGAAGGTTGGTGAAGCTTTCTTT; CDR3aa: CASSQFGKVGEAFF
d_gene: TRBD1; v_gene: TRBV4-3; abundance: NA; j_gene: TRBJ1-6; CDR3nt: TGCGCCAGCAGCGACCTGCCGGACAGGGTTCGTAATTCACCCCTCCACTTT; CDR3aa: CASSDLPDRVRNSPLHF
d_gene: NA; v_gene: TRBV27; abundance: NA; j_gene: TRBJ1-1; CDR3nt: TGTGCCAGCACAGGGAGACGGATCCCCATGAACACTGAAGCTTTCTTT; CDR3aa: CASTGRRIPMNTEAFF
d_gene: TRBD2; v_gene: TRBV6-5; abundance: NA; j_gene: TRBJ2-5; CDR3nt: TGTGCCAGCAGGAGGGGGACTAGCGATGAGACCCAGTACTTC; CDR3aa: CASRRGTSDETQYF
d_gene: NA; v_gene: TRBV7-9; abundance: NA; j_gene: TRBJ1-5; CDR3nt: TGTGCCAGCAGCTTAGTAGGCGGTCAGGAGCCCCAGCATTTT; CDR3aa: CASSLVGGQEPQHF
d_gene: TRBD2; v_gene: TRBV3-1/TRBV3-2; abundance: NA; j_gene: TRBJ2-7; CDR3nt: TGTGCCAGCAGCCGCGGGGGGGGGATATACGAGCAGTACTTC; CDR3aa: CASSRGGGIYEQYF
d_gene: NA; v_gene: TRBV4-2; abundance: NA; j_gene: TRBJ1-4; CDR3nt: TGTGCCAGCAGCCAAGATTATAGAACTAATGAAAAACTGTTTTTT; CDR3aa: CASSQDYRTNEKLFF
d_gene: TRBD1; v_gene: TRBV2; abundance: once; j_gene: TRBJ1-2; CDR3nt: TGTGCCAGCAGCCCTGACAGGGAGGGCTATGGCTACACCTTC; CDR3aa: CASSPDREGYGYTF
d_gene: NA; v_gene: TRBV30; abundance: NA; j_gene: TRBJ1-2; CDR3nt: TGTGCCTGGGGACGGAGCAACTATGGCTACACCTTC; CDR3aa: CAWGRSNYGYTF
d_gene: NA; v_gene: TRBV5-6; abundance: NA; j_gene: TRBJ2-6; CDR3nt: TGTGCCAGCAGTCCCCCATCTAGCTCTGGGGCCAACGTCCTGACTTTC; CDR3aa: CASSPPSSSGANVLTF
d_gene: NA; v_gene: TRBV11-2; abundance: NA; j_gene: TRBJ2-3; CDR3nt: TGTGCCAGCAGCTTAGTTACCGGGCTTGGTTCAGATACGCAGTATTTT; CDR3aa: CASSLVTGLGSDTQYF
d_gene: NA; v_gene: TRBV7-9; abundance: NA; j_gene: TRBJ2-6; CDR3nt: TGTGCCAGCAGCGAGACCCTGGGCGGAGGAGCTGGGGCCAACGTCCTGACTTTC; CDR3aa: CASSETLGGGAGANVLTF
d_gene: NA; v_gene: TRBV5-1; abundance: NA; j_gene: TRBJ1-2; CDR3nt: TGCGCCAGCAGCTTGGGGCAGCCCTATGGCTACACCTTC; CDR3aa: CASSLGQPYGYTF